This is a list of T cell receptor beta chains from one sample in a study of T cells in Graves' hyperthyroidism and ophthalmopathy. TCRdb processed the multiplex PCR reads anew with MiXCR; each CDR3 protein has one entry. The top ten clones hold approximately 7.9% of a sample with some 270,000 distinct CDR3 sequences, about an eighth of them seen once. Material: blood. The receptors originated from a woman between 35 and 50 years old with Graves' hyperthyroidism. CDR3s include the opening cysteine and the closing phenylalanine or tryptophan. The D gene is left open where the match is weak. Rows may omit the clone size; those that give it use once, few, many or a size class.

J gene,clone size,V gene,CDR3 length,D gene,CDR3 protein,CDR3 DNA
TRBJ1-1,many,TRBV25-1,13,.,CASSDGHFTEAFF,TGTGCCAGCAGTGACGGACACTTCACTGAAGCTTTCTTT
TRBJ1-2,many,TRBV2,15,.,CASSEDGVRIFGYTF,TGTGCCAGCAGTGAAGATGGGGTGCGTATCTTCGGCTACACCTTC
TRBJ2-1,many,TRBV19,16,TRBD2,CASSTSSGSSYNEQFF,TGTGCCAGTAGTACCTCTAGCGGGAGCTCATACAATGAGCAGTTCTTC
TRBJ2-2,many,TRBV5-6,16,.,CASSLGAGANTGELFF,TGTGCCAGCAGCTTGGGAGCCGGGGCGAACACCGGGGAGCTGTTTTTT
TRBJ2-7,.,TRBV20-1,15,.,CSAPGASRSNYEQYF,TGCAGTGCTCCAGGCGCTAGCCGAAGTAACTACGAGCAGTACTTC
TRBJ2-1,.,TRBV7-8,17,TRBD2,CASSLGTSAGTSNEQFF,TGTGCCAGCAGCTTAGGAACTTCGGCCGGGACTAGTAATGAGCAGTTCTTC
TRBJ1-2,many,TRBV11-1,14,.,CASSPGGANYGYTF,TGTGCCAGCAGCCCGGGGGGCGCTAACTATGGCTACACCTTC
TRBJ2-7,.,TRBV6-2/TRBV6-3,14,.,CASSAPPAGYEQYF,TGTGCCAGCAGTGCTCCCCCCGCAGGGTACGAGCAGTACTTC
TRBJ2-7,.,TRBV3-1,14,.,CASSQDNSDYEQYF,TGTGCCAGCAGCCAAGATAATAGCGACTACGAGCAGTACTTC
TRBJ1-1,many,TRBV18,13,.,CASSPNENTEAFF,TGTGCCAGCTCACCAAACGAGAACACTGAAGCTTTCTTT
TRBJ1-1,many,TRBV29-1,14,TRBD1,CSVARGPGGTEAFF,TGCAGCGTTGCTAGGGGGCCGGGGGGCACTGAAGCTTTCTTT
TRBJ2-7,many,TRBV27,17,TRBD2,CASSPGLAGVSSYEQYF,TGTGCCAGCAGTCCAGGACTAGCGGGAGTTTCCTCCTACGAGCAGTACTTC
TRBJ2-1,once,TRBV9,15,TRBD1,CASSLHRGPSNEQFF,TGTGCCAGCAGCCTTCACAGGGGGCCTTCAAATGAGCAGTTCTTC
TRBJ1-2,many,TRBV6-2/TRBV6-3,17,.,CASSYPPLLSGHYGYTF,TGTGCCAGCAGTTACCCCCCACTCCTCTCCGGGCACTATGGCTACACCTTC
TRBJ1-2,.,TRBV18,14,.,CASSPIGDSLGYTF,TGTGCCAGCTCACCGATAGGGGATTCGCTTGGCTACACCTTC
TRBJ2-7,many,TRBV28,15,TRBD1,CASSIPGGPSYEQYF,TGTGCCAGCAGTATCCCAGGGGGCCCTTCCTACGAGCAGTACTTC
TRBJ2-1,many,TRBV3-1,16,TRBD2,CASSPRASGSKNEQFF,TGTGCCAGCAGCCCTCGGGCTAGCGGGAGTAAGAATGAGCAGTTCTTC